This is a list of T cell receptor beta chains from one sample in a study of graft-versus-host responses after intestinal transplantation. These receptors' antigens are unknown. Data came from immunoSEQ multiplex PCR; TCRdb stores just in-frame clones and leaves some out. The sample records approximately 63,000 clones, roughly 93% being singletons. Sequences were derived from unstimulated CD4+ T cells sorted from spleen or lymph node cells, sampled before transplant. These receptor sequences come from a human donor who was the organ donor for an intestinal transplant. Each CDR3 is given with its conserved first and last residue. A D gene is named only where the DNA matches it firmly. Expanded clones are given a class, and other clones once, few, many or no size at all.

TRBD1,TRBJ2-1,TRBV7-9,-,CASRRGGQAAYNEQFF,TGTGCCAGCAGACGAGGGGGCCAGGCAGCCTACAATGAGCAGTTCTTC
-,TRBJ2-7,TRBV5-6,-,CASSPSGDTRDEQYF,TGTGCCAGCAGCCCCTCAGGGGACACCCGGGACGAGCAGTACTTC
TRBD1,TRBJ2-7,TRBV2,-,CASSRRDRAYEQYF,TGTGCCAGCAGTCGGCGGGACAGGGCCTACGAGCAGTACTTC
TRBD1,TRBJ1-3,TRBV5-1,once,CASSPWDRDRNTIYF,TGCGCCAGCAGCCCCTGGGACAGGGATAGAAACACCATATATTTT
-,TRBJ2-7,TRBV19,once,CVSSLIGSYEQYF,TGTGTCAGTAGCCTGATAGGCTCCTACGAGCAGTACTTC
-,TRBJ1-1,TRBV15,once,CATSRDPIFDTEAFF,TGTGCCACCAGCAGAGACCCGATTTTTGACACTGAAGCTTTCTTT
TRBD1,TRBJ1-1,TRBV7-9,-,CASSSYPAGTGTTEAFF,TGTGCCAGCAGCTCTTACCCAGCCGGGACAGGGACCACTGAAGCTTTCTTT
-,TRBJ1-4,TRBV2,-,CASRVSGPAEKLFF,TGTGCCAGCCGGGTGTCGGGGCCGGCGGAAAAACTGTTTTTT
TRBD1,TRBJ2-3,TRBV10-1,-,CASKGNRGRTDTQYF,TGCGCCAGCAAGGGGAACAGGGGCCGCACAGATACGCAGTATTTT
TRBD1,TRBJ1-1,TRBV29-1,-,CSAEKTGRAFF,TGCAGCGCAGAAAAGACAGGGAGGGCTTTCTTT